One and the same sample provided the 16 T cell receptor beta chains below, sequenced in a study of vaccination effects on CD4 cells after COVID-19. The antigens of these receptors remain unknown. Generated by immunoSEQ multiplex PCR, the TCRdb table keeps only in-frame clones and is missing some. The sample shows under 20,000 clones, 65% to 80% of them seen only once. Expansion of antigen-specific CD4+ T cells with viral peptide pools was carried out by the ViraFEST assay before sequencing. Culture lasted under 13 days before CD4+ T cell isolation. The person's infection with SARS-CoV-2, confirmed by PCR, took place between March and December 2020. Each person got two doses of an mRNA SARS-CoV-2 vaccine, BNT162b2 or mRNA-1273. Sequences were derived from CD4+ T cells from PBMCs cultured with SARS-CoV-2 spike peptides, sampled after COVID-19 vaccination. All receptors derive from a human donor who had a prior SARS-CoV-2 infection.

This clone is a singleton in its sample. V usage is TRBV18 and J usage is TRBJ2-3, with 9 bases aligning to TRBD1. J gave up 5 bases and V 3 bases, and 6 bases lay outside the gene matches. CDR1 is KGHSH and CDR2 is LQKENI in the germline V gene. The CDR3 covers 15 residues. CDR3 region: CASSPPGQGLDTQYF. CDR3 DNA sequence: TGTGCCAGCTCACCGCCGGGACAGGGTCTAGATACGCAGTATTTT.

The chain combines TRBV30 with TRBJ1-1; weak D call: TRBD1 (6 bases). Trimming stripped 4 bases from V and 3 bases from J, with 15 bases between. The germline V gene has CDR1 GTSNPN and CDR2 SVGIG (reference sequence). The CDR3 is 14 residues long. The CDR3 sequence: CAWIANRDDTEAFF. In DNA form, the CDR3 reads TGTGCCTGGATCGCCAACAGGGATGACACTGAAGCTTTCTTT.

This chain uses TRBV9 with TRBJ2-7; 12 bases fit TRBD2. CDR3 length equals 15 residues. The germline V gene encodes CDR1 SGDLS and CDR2 YYNGEE. The ends lost 4 bases at V and 3 bases at J; junction bases unmatched: 5. The CDR3 coding sequence is TGTGCCAGCAGCCCAGGGACTAGCGGGCGCTACGAGCAGTACTTC. Translation gives CASSPGTSGRYEQYF.

The gene calls are TRBV11-2 and TRBJ2-5; possible D gene TRBD2, 5 bases. There are 14 residues in the CDR3. Trimming cost V 4 bases and J 5 bases, with 14 bases left between them. CDR1 and CDR2 (germline): SGHAT, FQNNGV. CDR3 bases: TGTGCCAGCAGCTATAATGAGGGCGGGGAGACCCAGTACTTC. It encodes CASSYNEGGETQYF.

The V gene is TRBV15, the J gene TRBJ2-2; the D is unclear. The CDR3 has 14 amino acids. Trimming removed 0 bases from V and 3 bases from J, with 5 bases in between. Germline CDR1 reads LNHNV; CDR2 reads YYDKDF (reference sequence). This CDR3 is CATSREYHTGELFF. CDR3 coding DNA: TGTGCCACCAGCAGAGAGTACCACACCGGGGAGCTGTTTTTT.

The chain has TRBV14 and TRBJ1-2; D may be TRBD1 (5 bases). This CDR3 is built from 13 residues. Per germline, CDR1 SGHDN and CDR2 FVKESK. With 4 bases removed from V and 7 bases from J, the gap between germline ends came to 13 bases. In DNA form, the CDR3 reads TGTGCCAGCAGCCTCTTGGGGACTGCTGGCTACACCTTC. It is translated as CASSLLGTAGYTF.

V is TRBV5-5 and J is TRBJ2-5; D is unclear. With 1 base removed from V and 5 bases from J, the gap between germline ends came to 18 bases. The CDR3 is made up of 16 amino acids. CDR1 and CDR2 from the germline V gene are SGHKS and YYEKEE (reference sequence). This CDR3 reads CASSLLPDLGLETQYF. Written as DNA, the CDR3 is TGTGCCAGCAGCTTGTTACCGGACCTTGGTTTGGAGACCCAGTACTTC. Together with reference TRBV5-5 and TRBJ2-5, the CDR3 gives the full variable domain: DAGVTQSPTHLIKTRGQQVTLRCSPISGHKSVSWYQQVLGQGPQFIFQYYEKEERGRGNFPDRFSARQFPNYSSELNVNALLLGDSALYLCASSLLPDLGLETQYFGPGTRLLVL.

The chain couples TRBV11-2 to TRBJ1-1, with no clear D. The germline V and J ends were trimmed by 5 bases and 5 bases, with 12 bases remaining between them. This CDR3 is 13 amino acids long. Germline V CDR1 and CDR2: SGHAT, FQNNGV. CDR3 coding DNA: TGTGCCAGCAGCCCGGACTGGGGAACTGAAGCTTTCTTT. It yields the protein CASSPDWGTEAFF.

V and J are TRBV29-1 and TRBJ2-3, with D tentatively TRBD2 (6 bases). This CDR3 is 12 amino acids long. Germline V gene sequence: CDR1 SQVTM, CDR2 ANQGSEA. The germline V and J ends were trimmed by 7 bases and 6 bases, with 14 bases remaining between them. In DNA form, the CDR3 reads TGCAGCGCCCGGACTACCTCCGATACGCAGTATTTT. Translated, it gives CSARTTSDTQYF.

The rearrangement uses TRBV9 and TRBJ2-1; D might be TRBD1 (6 bases). CDR3 length: 15 amino acids. V was shortened by 1 base and J by 0 bases, with 8 bases between the two germline ends. In germline, CDR1 is SGDLS, CDR2 YYNGEE. CDR3 in DNA: TGTGCCAGCAGCGTAATGGACAGCTCCTACAATGAGCAGTTCTTC. Translating gives CASSVMDSSYNEQFF.

This clone occurred a few times. This chain uses TRBV9 with TRBJ2-3; 10 bases are a match to TRBD2. CDR1 and CDR2 (germline): SGDLS, YYNGEE. The J segment lost 4 bases and the V segment lost 1 base, leaving 3 bases of the junction unmatched. CDR3 size: 15 residues. For the CDR3, the DNA is TGTGCCAGCAGCGTAAGCGGGAGGGCCCCAGATACGCAGTATTTT. Translated, it gives CASSVSGRAPDTQYF.

The chain employs TRBV20-1 and TRBJ2-5; weak D call: TRBD1 (5 bases). The CDR3 is 13 amino acids. V lost 3 bases, J lost 4 bases, and 12 bases lay in between. Germline CDR1 and CDR2: DFQATT and SNEGSKA (reference sequence). CDR3 bases: TGCAGTGCTAGTCCCAGGGTTGCAGAGACCCAGTACTTC. Protein sequence: CSASPRVAETQYF.

This chain uses TRBV7-5 with TRBJ2-1; the table names TRBD2, a call not compared with the DNA. TRBV7-5 is flagged as a pseudogene. CDR3 length: 17 residues. The CDR3 sequence: CARSPPAGSGGYNEQFF. CDR3 nucleotides: TGTGCCAGAAGCCCTCCGGCGGGTAGCGGGGGCTACAATGAGCAGTTCTTC.

The chain recombines TRBV30 with TRBJ2-5; 8 bases are shared with TRBD1. Looked up from germline, CDR1 is GTSNPN and CDR2 is SVGIG (reference sequence). The V segment lost 4 bases and the J segment 4 bases; nucleotides outside the gene matches: 11. The CDR3 spans 15 residues. CDR3 sequence (DNA): TGTGCCTGGACCCTAGGGGCAGGGGGCAGAGAGACCCAGTACTTC. This gives the protein CAWTLGAGGRETQYF.

The V and J genes are TRBV7-3 and TRBJ2-1; D is perhaps TRBD2 (5 bases). This CDR3 has 14 residues. The ends were cut back, 3 bases at V and 0 bases at J, with 6 bases in the middle. Germline CDR1 SGHTA, CDR2 FQGTGA. The chain's CDR3 is CASSLDSSYNEQFF. As DNA, the CDR3 is TGTGCCAGCAGCTTGGACTCCTCCTACAATGAGCAGTTCTTC.

This clone was detected only a few times. The J gene is TRBJ2-1, the V gene TRBV5-1, with D maybe TRBD2 (5 bases). CDR3 length equals 14 residues. Trimming shortened V by 7 bases and J by 0 bases, and 11 bases separated the two germline ends. The germline gives CDR1 SGHRS, CDR2 YFSETQ. CDR3 bases: TGCGCCAGCCAAGACGGGAACTCCTACAATGAGCAGTTCTTC. Its protein product is CASQDGNSYNEQFF.